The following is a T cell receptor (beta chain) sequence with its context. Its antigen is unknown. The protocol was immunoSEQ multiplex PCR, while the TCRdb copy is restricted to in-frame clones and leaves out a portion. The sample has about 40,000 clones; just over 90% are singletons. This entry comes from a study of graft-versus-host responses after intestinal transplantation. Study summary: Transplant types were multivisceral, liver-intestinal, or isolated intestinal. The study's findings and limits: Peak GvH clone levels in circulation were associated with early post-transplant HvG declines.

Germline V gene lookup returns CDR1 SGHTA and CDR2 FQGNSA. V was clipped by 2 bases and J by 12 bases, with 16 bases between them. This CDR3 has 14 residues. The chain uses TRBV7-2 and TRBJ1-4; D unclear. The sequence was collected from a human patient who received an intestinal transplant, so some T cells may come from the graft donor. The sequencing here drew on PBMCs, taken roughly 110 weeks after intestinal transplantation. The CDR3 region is CASSLRRGYEELFF. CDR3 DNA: TGTGCCAGCAGCTTAAGGCGTGGGTACGAGGAACTGTTTTTT.